Listed here are 18 T cell receptor beta chains from one sample, sequenced in a study of T cells in Graves' hyperthyroidism and ophthalmopathy. RNA transcripts provided the source from which TCR beta CDR3 regions were amplified. Primed by the HTBI set, a first-round RT-PCR was run on the TCR CDR3. TCRdb re-derived calls from the multiplex PCR reads in MiXCR, one entry per CDR3 protein. The sample records a few hundred thousand distinct CDR3 sequences, 14% to 15% being singletons. Sequences were obtained from blood. Receptors were obtained from a woman aged 40 to 49 with Graves' hyperthyroidism that later progressed to Graves' ophthalmopathy.

This clonotype was detected ten times or more. The V and J genes are TRBV7-2 and TRBJ1-1; D gene uncertain. Per the germline V gene, CDR1 is SGHTA and CDR2 is FQGNSA. The CDR3 totals 13 residues. Trimming pared 2 bases from V and 1 base from J, leaving 5 bases between. The CDR3 sequence is CASSLIGNTEAFF. For the CDR3, the DNA is TGTGCCAGCAGCTTAATAGGGAACACTGAAGCTTTCTTT.

At least ten counts were recorded for this clonotype. V is TRBV29-1 and J is TRBJ2-7; D may be TRBD1 or TRBD2 (5 bases each). Deletions cut 6 bases from V and 5 bases from J, with 14 bases between. The CDR3 runs 12 residues. Germline-derived CDR1 and CDR2 are SQVTM and ANQGSEA. This CDR3 is CSVGDELDEQYF. CDR3 bases: TGCAGCGTGGGGGACGAACTGGACGAGCAGTACTTC.

The chain employs TRBV6-5 and TRBJ2-2; 9 bases align to TRBD1. V shed 4 bases, J shed 1 base, and the junction held 1 base outside the gene matches. Germline assignment: CDR1 MNHEY and CDR2 SVGAGI. The CDR3 loop spans 15 amino acids. CDR3 coding DNA: TGTGCCAGCAGTTCGGACAGGGGGAACACCGGGGAGCTGTTTTTT. Its protein is CASSSDRGNTGELFF.

There are a few counts of this clonotype. This chain joins TRBV7-9 and TRBJ2-4; 9 bases are shared with TRBD1. This CDR3 contains 16 residues. J lost 2 bases, V lost 4 bases, and 6 bases had no gene match. CDR1 and CDR2 (germline): SEHNR, FQNEAQ (reference sequence). The CDR3 reads CASSSQGAQSKNIQYF. The CDR3 bases are TGTGCCAGCAGCTCACAGGGGGCGCAATCCAAAAACATTCAGTACTTC.

This clonotype was detected a few times. The chain couples TRBV18 to TRBJ2-3; TRBD1 aligns across 12 bases. The germline V gene has CDR1 KGHSH and CDR2 LQKENI. V lost 5 bases and J lost 5; bases outside the gene matches: 8. This CDR3 has 16 amino acids. The CDR3 loop reads CASSSTGTGGLDTQYF. The CDR3, as DNA: TGTGCCAGCTCATCGACTGGGACAGGGGGCTTAGATACGCAGTATTTT.

The table lists this clonotype with many counts. This chain connects TRBV6-5 to TRBJ1-5; a possible D gene is TRBD1 (6 bases). The CDR3 sequence is 15 residues long. From germline, CDR1 is MNHEY and CDR2 SVGAGI. The V and J ends lost 2 bases and 2 bases respectively, with 10 bases between them. The CDR3: CASSYPTGGNQPQHF. The CDR3 DNA reads as TGTGCCAGCAGTTACCCGACAGGAGGCAATCAGCCCCAGCATTTT.

This clonotype has ten or more counts. The chain has TRBV12-3 or TRBV12-4 and TRBJ2-3; D remains ambiguous. This CDR3 is built from 15 residues. V lost 3 bases and J lost 4, with 14 bases in between. DNA for the CDR3: TGTGCCAGCAGTTTGTTACAGTTCGGCGCAGATACGCAGTATTTT. As protein: CASSLLQFGADTQYF.

This clonotype was picked up many times. The chain joins TRBV2 to TRBJ2-5; 8 bases fit TRBD2. CDR1 is SNHLY and CDR2 is FYNNEI in the germline V gene. This CDR3 has 13 residues. Trimming removed 6 bases from V and 4 bases from J; junction bases left unmatched: 4. CDR3 sequence: CASSLGLAETQYF. CDR3 DNA: TGTGCCAGCAGCCTTGGACTAGCAGAGACCCAGTACTTC.

This sequence joins TRBV7-8 and TRBJ2-5; the D gene is possibly TRBD2 (5 bases). The germline V gene encodes CDR1 SGHVS and CDR2 FQNEAQ. Trimming cost V 2 bases and J 9 bases, with 13 bases left between them. The CDR3 length is 13 residues. The CDR3 is CASSLYQMEAQYF. In DNA form, the CDR3 reads TGTGCCAGCAGCTTATATCAAATGGAGGCCCAGTACTTC.

This clonotype has a count of ten or more. The gene calls are TRBV9 and TRBJ2-1, with D possibly being TRBD1 (5 bases). The CDR3 contains 13 residues. Germline loops: CDR1 SGDLS, CDR2 YYNGEE. Between the trimmed V and J ends, which lost 2 bases and 5 bases, there was a span of 8 bases. Here the CDR3 reads CASSVQGNNEQFF. As DNA, the CDR3 is TGTGCCAGCAGCGTGCAGGGAAACAATGAGCAGTTCTTC.

This clonotype was recorded once. This rearrangement joins TRBV5-1 to TRBJ2-7, with 12 bases lining up with TRBD2. Germline V gene sequence: CDR1 SGHRS, CDR2 YFSETQ. CDR3 size: 14 residues. J was trimmed by 6 bases and V by 7 bases; bases with no gene match: 8. CDR3 in amino acids: CASHLAGGPAEQYF. In DNA form, the CDR3 reads TGCGCCAGCCACCTAGCGGGAGGGCCGGCCGAGCAGTACTTC.

This clonotype occurred a few times. The CDR3 nucleotides read TGTGCCAGTAGTCTAGGGTTGGTTGAGCAGTTCTTC. Amino acid sequence: CASSLGLVEQFF. The chain carries TRBV19 and TRBJ2-1; D gene ambiguous. CDR1 and CDR2 from the germline V gene are LNHDA and SQIVND (reference sequence). This CDR3 is built from 12 residues. V was pared by 5 bases and J by 9 bases, with 11 bases between.

This clonotype has ten or more counts. This sequence joins TRBV5-1 and TRBJ2-7; tentative D call: TRBD2 (6 bases). The germline CDR1 and CDR2 sequences are SGHRS and YFSETQ. The V and J ends lost 4 bases and 4 bases respectively, with 12 bases between them. The CDR3 has 13 residues. In DNA, the CDR3 is TGCGCCAGCAGCCGGCGGGACGGATACGAGCAGTACTTC. Translating gives CASSRRDGYEQYF. The complete variable domain, with remaining parts taken from reference TRBV5-1 and TRBJ2-7, reads KAGVTQTPRYLIKTRGQQVTLSCSPISGHRSVSWYQQTPGQGLQFLFEYFSETQRNKGNFPGRFSGRQFSNSRSEMNVSTLELGDSALYLCASSRRDGYEQYFGPGTRLTVT.

V and J are TRBV24-1 and TRBJ1-1; D is undetermined. This CDR3 is 15 amino acids long. Germline CDR1 is KGHDR and CDR2 is SFDVKD. The germline V and J ends were trimmed by 6 bases and 6 bases, with 19 bases remaining between them. In DNA, the CDR3 is TGTGCCACCAGTAGGGCAGGAGGGAGTAGCGCTGAAGCTTTCTTT. Its protein is CATSRAGGSSAEAFF.

This clonotype came up many times. The rearrangement uses TRBV19 and TRBJ1-1; no reliable D call. The ends were cut back, 5 bases at V and 4 bases at J, with 17 bases in the middle. The CDR3 is 15 residues long. Germline CDR1 is LNHDA and CDR2 is SQIVND (reference sequence). CDR3 DNA sequence: TGTGCCAGTAGTCCCGGTGCCAGCTCGGGCACTGAAGCTTTCTTT. Encoded protein: CASSPGASSGTEAFF.

This clonotype was seen a few times. The chain is built from TRBV6-1 and TRBJ2-2; 8 nucleotides agree with TRBD1. The CDR3 contains 13 residues. Germline trimming cut 6 bases from V and 6 bases from J; bases unmatched to any gene: 3. Germline loops: CDR1 MNHNS, CDR2 SASEGT. The CDR3 DNA sequence: TGTGCCAGCAGGGCAGGGGGCGCCGGGGAGCTGTTTTTT. Its protein is CASRAGGAGELFF.

This clonotype was recorded many times. V usage is TRBV6-1 and J usage is TRBJ1-2; D ambiguous. Trimming took off 9 bases at V and 0 bases at J, with 11 bases between the two ends. The CDR3 is made up of 13 amino acids. CDR1 MNHNS and CDR2 SASEGT come from the germline V gene. The CDR3 sequence is CASIRGPNYGYTF. The CDR3 nucleotides are TGTGCCAGTATACGCGGCCCTAACTATGGCTACACCTTC.

In its sample, this clonotype was seen many times. The chain employs TRBV3-1 and TRBJ1-2; no clear D. CDR3 size: 15 residues. CDR1 LGHDT and CDR2 YNNKEL come from the germline V gene (reference sequence). Between the trimmed V and J ends, which lost 0 bases and 7 bases, there was a span of 15 bases. The CDR3 region is CASSQDVRNSFGYTF. The CDR3 DNA reads TGTGCCAGCAGCCAAGATGTCAGAAACTCCTTTGGCTACACCTTC.